A single sample gave rise to the 2 T cell receptor beta chains below, sequenced in a study of T cell responses to AZD1222 COVID-19 vaccine. Here immunoSEQ multiplex PCR was the method, and the copy in TCRdb shows in-frame clones only, minus some. The sample consists of fewer than 200,000 clones, about 90% of them appearing once. The sequencing used peripheral blood, collected on day 0 of MenACWY control vaccination. The receptors come from an adult in good health.

The chain couples TRBV7-2 to TRBJ2-4, with TRBD1 matching over 8 bases. CDR1 and CDR2 (germline): SGHTA, FQGNSA. Trimming took 5 bases from V and 0 from J; bases not matched to a gene: 6. The CDR3 is made up of 16 amino acids. CDR3 amino acids: CASSRTGGLAKNIQYF. The CDR3 DNA is TGTGCCAGCAGCCGCACAGGGGGACTAGCCAAAAACATTCAGTACTTC.

The chain carries TRBV19 and TRBJ1-2, with a tentative D call TRBD1 (5 bases). Germline CDR1 reads LNHDA; CDR2 reads SQIVND (reference sequence). V was trimmed by 7 bases and J by 4 bases, leaving 13 bases between them. This CDR3 comprises 13 residues. The CDR3 sequence is CASTLGTGYGYTF. In DNA, the CDR3 is TGTGCCAGTACTCTAGGGACCGGCTATGGCTACACCTTC.